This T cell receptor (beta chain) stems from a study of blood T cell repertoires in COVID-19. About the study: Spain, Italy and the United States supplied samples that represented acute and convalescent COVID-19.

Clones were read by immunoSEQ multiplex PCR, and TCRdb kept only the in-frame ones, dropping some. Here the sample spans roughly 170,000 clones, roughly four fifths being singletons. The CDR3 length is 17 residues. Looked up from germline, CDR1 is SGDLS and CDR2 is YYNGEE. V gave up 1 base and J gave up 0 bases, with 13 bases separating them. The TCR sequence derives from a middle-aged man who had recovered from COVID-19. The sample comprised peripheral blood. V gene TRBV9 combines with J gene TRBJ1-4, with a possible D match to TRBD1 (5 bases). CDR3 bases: TGTGCCAGCAGCGTATCGGGGGGTCCCGCAACTAATGAAAAACTGTTTTTT. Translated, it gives CASSVSGGPATNEKLFF.